These 23 T cell receptor beta chains were all obtained from the same sample, sequenced in a study of post-analysis software for immune sequencing data. Points from the study as a whole: When patients were compared with controls, 4 or 5 TRBV segments were more frequent, TRBV5-6, TRBV5-1 and TRBV20-1 among them.

TCR beta cDNA libraries had unique molecular identifiers. TCRdb passed the PCR reads through MiXCR, listing each CDR3 protein once. The table records approximately 730,000 distinct CDR3 sequences, 25% to 30% of them present only once. No antigen has been assigned to these receptors. The sequenced sample consisted of blood. These receptors all come from a girl aged 5 to 17 with multiple sclerosis.

V usage is TRBV27 and J usage is TRBJ2-3; no definite D call. This CDR3 has 13 residues. From germline, CDR1 is MNHEY and CDR2 SMNVEV (reference sequence). The V gene lost 10 bases and the J gene lost 0 bases, with 11 bases spanning the gap. The CDR3 sequence: CATSWASTDTQYF. The CDR3 DNA reads as TGTGCCACCAGCTGGGCTAGCACAGATACGCAGTATTTT.

V and J are TRBV28 and TRBJ1-2; weak D call: TRBD1 (5 bases). CDR3 length: 12 residues. With 5 bases removed from V and 8 bases from J, the gap between germline ends came to 12 bases. The germline V gene encodes CDR1 MDHEN and CDR2 SYDVKM. CDR3 region: CASSIQVGGYTF. CDR3 bases: TGTGCCAGCAGTATACAGGTTGGCGGCTACACCTTC.

This clonotype was counted between two and nine times. The gene calls are TRBV9 and TRBJ2-7; possibly TRBD2 for D (5 bases). V lost 0 bases, J lost 3 bases, and 10 bases lay in between. The CDR3 has 14 residues. Germline lookup yields CDR1 SGDLS and CDR2 YYNGEE. CDR3 bases: TGTGCCAGCAGCGTAGCCGAGGGTAGCTACGAGCAGTACTTC. Encoded protein: CASSVAEGSYEQYF.

This clonotype was counted a few times. V and J are TRBV10-3 and TRBJ2-5; 10 bases map to TRBD2. Trimming cost V 6 bases and J 2 bases; bases outside gene matches: 3. The CDR3 extends over 14 amino acids. CDR1 is ENHRY, CDR2 SYGVKD, per germline. The CDR3 here is CAIRASGGQETQYF. In nucleotides, the CDR3 is TGTGCCATCAGGGCTAGCGGGGGTCAAGAGACCCAGTACTTC.

The genes are TRBV29-1 and TRBJ2-1; 10 positions agree with TRBD2. V trimming: 5 bases; J trimming: 11 bases; junction bases outside the gene matches: 15. Germline assignment: CDR1 SQVTM and CDR2 ANQGSEA. The CDR3 has 15 residues. For the CDR3, the DNA is TGCAGCGTTTCGGCGGTGGCTAGCGGGGGCCAGCAGCAGTTCTTC. Its protein is CSVSAVASGGQQQFF.

The chain uses TRBV9 and TRBJ2-1; TRBD2 agrees at 11 bases. Trimming cost V 2 bases and J 5 bases; bases outside gene matches: 3. The germline CDR1 and CDR2 sequences are SGDLS and YYNGEE. The CDR3 consists of 15 residues. CDR3 DNA sequence: TGTGCCAGCAGCGTTACTAGCGGGAGCAACAATGAGCAGTTCTTC. Amino acid sequence: CASSVTSGSNNEQFF.

V is TRBV5-5 and J is TRBJ2-7; the D gene could be TRBD1 or TRBD2 (5 bases each). Germline assignment: CDR1 SGHKS and CDR2 YYEKEE (reference sequence). V lost 0 bases and J 2 bases, leaving 12 bases between the germline ends. This CDR3 is 15 amino acids long. The CDR3 coding sequence is TGTGCCAGCAGCTTGGGGGGGACCACCACCTACGAGCAGTACTTC. This gives the protein CASSLGGTTTYEQYF. Full variable domain (missing parts from reference TRBV5-5 and TRBJ2-7): DAGVTQSPTHLIKTRGQQVTLRCSPISGHKSVSWYQQVLGQGPQFIFQYYEKEERGRGNFPDRFSARQFPNYSSELNVNALLLGDSALYLCASSLGGTTTYEQYFGPGTRLTVT.

This rearrangement joins TRBV7-2 to TRBJ2-1; D remains unclear. The CDR3 is 13 amino acids. Trimming pared 8 bases from V and 5 bases from J, leaving 13 bases between. Germline loops: CDR1 SGHTA, CDR2 FQGNSA. This CDR3 is CASGISRDNEQFF. CDR3 sequence (DNA): TGTGCCAGCGGGATTAGTCGGGACAATGAGCAGTTCTTC.

The J gene is TRBJ2-7, the V gene TRBV6-2 or TRBV6-3, with D perhaps matching TRBD1 (6 bases). Germline values: CDR1 MNHEY, CDR2 SVGEGT. CDR3 length: 14 residues. V lost 2 bases, J lost 1 base, and 9 bases lay in between. In DNA, the CDR3 is TGTGCCAGCAGTTACCGAGGACAGTCCTACGAGCAGTACTTC. Protein product: CASSYRGQSYEQYF.

This clonotype turned up a few times. This sequence joins TRBV7-9 and TRBJ2-3; either TRBD1 or TRBD2 may supply D (5 bases each). The CDR3 totals 15 residues. Germline loops: CDR1 SEHNR, CDR2 FQNEAQ (reference sequence). Trimming left V 3 bases short and J 3 bases short, with 13 bases between. In DNA, the CDR3 is TGTGCCAGCAGCTTTTCTGGGGACCCTACAGATACGCAGTATTTT. Translating gives CASSFSGDPTDTQYF.

This clonotype was seen more than once but under ten times. The chain couples TRBV10-3 to TRBJ1-2; no reliable D call. The V gene's germline CDR1 is ENHRY and CDR2 SYGVKD. With 4 bases removed from V and 1 base from J, the gap between germline ends came to 13 bases. CDR3 length equals 15 residues. CDR3 DNA sequence: TGTGCCATCAGTGTCGGTCAGGACCATAACTATGGCTACACCTTC. Translation gives CAISVGQDHNYGYTF.

This chain uses TRBV10-3 with TRBJ2-7; TRBD1 agrees at 9 bases. V shed 6 bases and J 6 bases; nucleotides not matched to a gene: 12. The CDR3 loop spans 15 amino acids. From germline, CDR1 is ENHRY and CDR2 SYGVKD. The CDR3 is CAISSSTRQGGEQYF. DNA for the CDR3: TGTGCCATCAGCTCCTCAACCCGACAGGGGGGCGAGCAGTACTTC.

CDR3 sequence: CASSGQESPANYGYTF. CDR3 sequence (DNA): TGTGCCAGCAGCGGACAGGAGTCCCCCGCTAACTATGGCTACACCTTC. This chain links TRBV2 with TRBJ1-2; 7 nucleotides align to TRBD1. This CDR3 contains 16 residues. From germline, CDR1 is SNHLY and CDR2 FYNNEI. Trimming took 6 bases from V and 0 from J; bases not matched to a gene: 10.

About this clonotype: A junction end diverges from the germline sequence, so it may reflect a read error. The chain recombines TRBV10-3 with TRBJ2-1; 10 bases align to TRBD2. There are 16 residues in the CDR3. Germline CDR1 ENHRY, CDR2 SYGVKD. CDR3 sequence: CAIRDGASGSVNEQFF. The CDR3 bases are TGTGCCATCCGTGACGGGGCTAGCGGGAGTGTCAATGAGCAGTTCTTC.

The chain combines TRBV4-3 with TRBJ2-5, with D tentatively TRBD1 or TRBD2 (5 bases each). The germline CDR1 and CDR2 sequences are LGHNA and YSLEER. There are 14 residues in the CDR3. The V end lost 4 bases, the J end lost 5 bases, and 14 bases lay between the germline ends. This chain's CDR3 is CASSRAAGDETQYF. CDR3 bases: TGCGCCAGCAGCCGCGCGGCCGGGGACGAGACCCAGTACTTC.

This clonotype has only a few counts. This chain links TRBV6-2 or TRBV6-3 with TRBJ1-5, with 9 bases fitting TRBD1. This CDR3 is built from 16 residues. The trim removed 5 bases at V and 7 bases at J, leaving 12 bases unmatched. The V gene's germline CDR1 is MNHEY and CDR2 SVGEGT. The DNA for the CDR3 is TGTGCCAGCAGTCTAAAGACAGGGGGGGGCTGGCAGCCCCAGCATTTT. Its translation is CASSLKTGGGWQPQHF.

There are many counts of this clonotype. J is TRBJ2-1 and V is TRBV29-1; D not resolved. The germline CDR1 and CDR2 sequences are SQVTM and ANQGSEA. With 4 bases removed from V and 6 bases from J, the gap between germline ends came to 13 bases. This CDR3 has 13 amino acids. CDR3 region: CSVARIQFNEQFF. For the CDR3, the DNA is TGCAGCGTTGCCCGGATTCAGTTCAATGAGCAGTTCTTC.

V usage is TRBV20-1 and J usage is TRBJ2-1; the D gene is possibly TRBD2 (5 bases). The germline CDR1 and CDR2 sequences are DFQATT and SNEGSKA (reference sequence). This CDR3 contains 15 residues. V dropped 5 bases and J dropped 3 bases, with 17 bases sitting between them. CDR3 nucleotide sequence: TGCAGTGCTCCGACTATTGGCGGCGTCTACAATGAGCAGTTCTTC. Translated, it gives CSAPTIGGVYNEQFF.

The genes are TRBV7-2 and TRBJ2-7; unclear D gene. Trimming stripped 1 base from V and 7 bases from J, with 11 bases between. The V gene's germline CDR1 is SGHTA and CDR2 FQGNSA. The CDR3 spans 13 residues. The CDR3 nucleotides read TGTGCCAGCAGCTTAGAGCCGCTACGGGAGCAGTACTTC. Encoded protein: CASSLEPLREQYF.

The V gene is TRBV20-1, the J gene TRBJ2-1; the match to TRBD1 covers 9 bases. The CDR3 sequence is 11 residues long. CDR1 and CDR2 from the germline V gene are DFQATT and SNEGSKA (reference sequence). J gave up 9 bases and V 7 bases, and 4 bases lay outside the gene matches. CDR3 in DNA: TGCAGTGGGGACAGGGTCCCTGAGCAGTTCTTC. This gives the protein CSGDRVPEQFF.

This clonotype was seen a few times. The V gene is TRBV4-1, the J gene TRBJ2-3, with a tentative D call TRBD1 (6 bases). The CDR3 loop spans 17 amino acids. Between the trimmed V and J ends, which lost 0 bases and 0 bases, there was a span of 13 bases. Germline lookup yields CDR1 MGHRA and CDR2 YSYEKL. The DNA of the CDR3 is TGCGCCAGCAGCCAAGATTACCTGGGACAAAGCACAGATACGCAGTATTTT. It translates to CASSQDYLGQSTDTQYF.

This chain joins TRBV5-5 and TRBJ1-2; 8 nucleotides match TRBD1. CDR1 and CDR2 (germline): SGHKS, YYEKEE (reference sequence). V trimming: 4 bases; J trimming: 1 base; junction bases outside the gene matches: 9. The CDR3 is 16 residues long. CDR3 sequence: CASSVTGGGINYGYTF. As DNA, the CDR3 is TGTGCCAGCAGCGTTACAGGGGGAGGAATTAACTATGGCTACACCTTC.

The V gene is TRBV6-5, the J gene TRBJ2-3; D may be TRBD1 (6 bases). The germline gives CDR1 MNHEY, CDR2 SVGAGI. The V end lost 6 bases, the J end lost 6 bases, and 16 bases lay between the germline ends. This CDR3 has 14 amino acids. The CDR3 nucleotides read TGTGCCAGCAGCCCCAGGGCAGGGGCCGATACGCAGTATTTT. Encoded protein: CASSPRAGADTQYF.